The following is a T cell receptor beta chain sequence with its context. The antigen remains undetermined. Built from TCR beta cDNA, the libraries had unique molecular identifiers in them. The source material, roughly 0.9 to 11 million T cells, gave rise to approximately 520,000 cDNA molecules. TCRdb re-called the PCR reads with MiXCR, one entry per CDR3 protein. This sample has approximately 770,000 distinct CDR3 sequences, with approximately 44% found just once. This sample stems from a study of post-analysis software for immune sequencing data. Study summary: Both relapsing-remitting and secondary progressive multiple sclerosis featured among the disease courses, as did progressive-relapsing multiple sclerosis.

General study results and limits: Significantly decreased normalized Chao1 diversity was recorded for multiple sclerosis patients relative to controls. By F measure, samples from a shared preparation batch strongly co-clustered.

Source material: blood. The source is a girl aged 10 to 17 with multiple sclerosis.

CDR3 amino acids: CASSLYGTGTGSEQYF. For the CDR3, the DNA is TGTGCCAGCAGTTTATACGGGACAGGGACTGGATCCGAGCAGTACTTC. The chain carries TRBV12-3 or TRBV12-4 and TRBJ2-7, with 9 bases fitting TRBD1. The junction had 11 bases not matched to a gene; V was cut back by 2 bases and J by 6 bases. The CDR3 contains 16 residues.